The subject of this entry is one T cell receptor (beta chain). Its antigen is currently unknown. The sample comes from a study of shared clonotypes between healthy human individuals. Regarding the study as a whole: Clonotypes which were not shared had lower generation probabilities than clonotypes that all four donors shared.

Trimming removed 8 bases at V and 5 bases at J, with 21 bases between. Germline CDR1 MNHEY, CDR2 SMNVEV (reference sequence). The CDR3 covers 15 residues. Only in-frame clones appear in the TCRdb table, and some are missing; sequencing was by immunoSEQ multiplex PCR. Among a few million clones listed, more than 80% were seen once. The rearrangement uses TRBV27 and TRBJ1-2; D ambiguous. Sequencing used naive CD4+ T cells sorted from blood. Subset here: CD45RA+ positively selected. This clonotype was obtained from a man aged 18 to 30 in good health. CDR3 protein: CASGPTSSVRYGYTF. In DNA, the CDR3 is TGTGCCAGCGGACCCACCTCGTCGGTGAGGTATGGCTACACCTTC.